These 22 T cell receptor beta chains came from one sample sequenced in a study of identical twins. From the 5' RACE reads, TCRdb called clonotypes with MiXCR, one entry per CDR3 protein. The data hold 1.5 million to 2 million distinct CDR3 sequences, with about 32% observed a single time. Specimen: cord blood. The receptors shown here come from a newborn girl in good health.

About this clonotype itself: A much larger clone lies a single base off, so this may be a read error. The rearrangement joins TRBV6-1 to TRBJ1-2; no definite D call. The CDR3 covers 10 residues. CDR1 MNHNS and CDR2 SASEGT come from the germline V gene. V dropped 9 bases and J dropped 7 bases, with 9 bases sitting between them. The CDR3 here is CASTGSGYTF. DNA of the CDR3: TGTGCCAGTACGGGATCTGGCTACACCTTC.

The V call is TRBV4-2, the J call TRBJ2-2, with TRBD2 identical over 10 bases. Per germline, CDR1 LGHNA and CDR2 YNFKEQ. This CDR3 contains 15 residues. Trimming at V came to 5 bases and at J to 4 bases, leaving 4 bases not matched to a gene. CDR3 residues: CASSSSGSSTGELFF. Here the CDR3 DNA reads TGTGCCAGCAGCTCTAGCGGGAGCAGCACCGGGGAGCTGTTTTTT.

This clonotype was counted only a few times. The genes are TRBV6-5 and TRBJ2-1, with D tentatively TRBD2 (6 bases). Germline V gene data show CDR1 as MNHEY and CDR2 as SVGAGI. The CDR3 is 13 residues long. V was clipped by 2 bases and J by 15 bases, with 17 bases between them. The CDR3 coding sequence is TGTGCCAGCAGTTACCCGGGACTCGCGAATCCGTTCTTC. It is translated as CASSYPGLANPFF.

This clonotype was recorded a few times. V gene TRBV20-1 combines with J gene TRBJ1-4, with a weak D call TRBD1 (5 bases). This CDR3 has 15 amino acids. V was cut by 1 base and J by 4 bases, with 13 bases left in between. Germline V gene sequence: CDR1 DFQATT, CDR2 SNEGSKA (reference sequence). Here the CDR3 DNA reads TGCAGTGCTAGAGCCCTCGACAGTTATAATGAAAAACTGTTTTTT. Translating it yields CSARALDSYNEKLFF.

This chain links TRBV3-1 with TRBJ2-5; a possible D gene is TRBD2 (7 bases). With 3 bases removed from V and 3 bases from J, the gap between germline ends came to 14 bases. CDR1 and CDR2 (germline): LGHDT, YNNKEL (reference sequence). This CDR3 region has 15 residues. The CDR3 nucleotides read TGTGCCAGCAGCCAGGGAGGGGGGGTAAAAGAGACCCAGTACTTC. It codes for CASSQGGGVKETQYF.

V and J are TRBV25-1 and TRBJ1-2, with TRBD1 matching over 7 bases. Trimming at V came to 3 bases and at J to 1 base, leaving 2 bases not matched to a gene. The CDR3 covers 14 residues. Germline lookup yields CDR1 MGHDK and CDR2 SYGVNS. CDR3 amino acids: CASSEGQYNYGYTF. As DNA, the CDR3 is TGTGCCAGCAGTGAGGGACAGTATAACTATGGCTACACCTTC.

The chain uses TRBV28 and TRBJ1-6; 7 positions match TRBD1. CDR1 and CDR2 from the germline V gene are MDHEN and SYDVKM. The CDR3 loop spans 16 amino acids. Losses at the gene ends were 5 bases for V and 3 bases for J; bases not matched to a gene: 7. CDR3 in amino acids: CASSPGTALYNSPLHF. The CDR3 DNA follows: TGTGCCAGCAGTCCCGGGACAGCCCTCTATAATTCACCCCTCCACTTT.

The chain has TRBV28 and TRBJ2-1; 9 bases agree with TRBD2. Unmatched junction bases numbered 5, after V lost 2 bases and J lost 9 bases. Germline V gene lookup returns CDR1 MDHEN and CDR2 SYDVKM. There are 14 residues in the CDR3. The DNA for the CDR3 is TGTGCCAGCAGTTTAGGCGGGAGGGCCTCTGAGCAGTTCTTC. It yields the protein CASSLGGRASEQFF.

The chain joins TRBV5-1 to TRBJ2-1; TRBD2 aligns across 8 bases. V was pared by 4 bases and J by 4 bases, with 10 bases of the junction left unmatched. The CDR3 length is 16 residues. Per germline, CDR1 SGHRS and CDR2 YFSETQ. CDR3 nucleotide sequence: TGCGCCAGCAGCCCCCAGGGCGGGAGGAGGTACAATGAGCAGTTCTTC. Protein product: CASSPQGGRRYNEQFF.

This clonotype was counted between two and nine times. The chain carries TRBV20-1 and TRBJ2-7; 9 positions agree with TRBD1. CDR1 and CDR2 from the germline V gene are DFQATT and SNEGSKA (reference sequence). V gave up 6 bases and J gave up 2 bases; unmatched junction bases: 8. The CDR3 extends over 14 amino acids. The CDR3 is CSAGPGTGPYEQYF. The CDR3 coding sequence is TGCAGTGCGGGGCCCGGGACAGGGCCCTACGAGCAGTACTTC.

The chain employs TRBV12-3 or TRBV12-4 and TRBJ2-5; 14 bases match TRBD2. V shed 4 bases, J shed 4 bases, and the junction held 8 bases outside the gene matches. The CDR3 is 17 residues long. The CDR3, as DNA: TGTGCCAGCAGTTACGGGACTAGCGGGAGATGGGGAGAGACCCAGTACTTC. Translation: CASSYGTSGRWGETQYF.

The chain couples TRBV20-1 to TRBJ2-1; 7 bases match TRBD2. This CDR3 spans 13 amino acids. With 7 bases clipped from V and 6 bases from J, the junction kept 9 bases outside the gene matches. CDR1 DFQATT and CDR2 SNEGSKA come from the germline V gene (reference sequence). CDR3 residues: CSDTAGKVNEQFF. CDR3 nucleotide sequence: TGCAGTGATACAGCGGGAAAAGTCAATGAGCAGTTCTTC.

A few counts support this clonotype. J is TRBJ1-1 and V is TRBV9; D uncertain. CDR3 length: 13 amino acids. CDR1 SGDLS and CDR2 YYNGEE come from the germline V gene. V lost 3 bases, J lost 1 base, and 7 bases lay in between. Written as DNA, the CDR3 is TGTGCCAGCAGCGCCCACAAGAACACTGAAGCTTTCTTT. As protein: CASSAHKNTEAFF.

To note about this clonotype: Possible read error: a much larger clone is one base away. V and J are TRBV5-1 and TRBJ2-5, with 12 bases lining up with TRBD2. CDR3 length: 15 amino acids. After removal of 1 base from V and 11 bases from J, the junction contained 9 bases not matched to a gene. Germline V gene sequence: CDR1 SGHRS, CDR2 YFSETQ. As DNA, the CDR3 is TGCGCCAGCAGCTTGACTAGCGGGAGGTCGGATGAGCAGTACTTC. Translation: CASSLTSGRSDEQYF.

The chain is built from TRBV5-1 and TRBJ1-4, with D maybe TRBD1 (5 bases). Trimming pared 0 bases from V and 5 bases from J, leaving 8 bases between. From germline, CDR1 is SGHRS and CDR2 YFSETQ. The CDR3 has 14 amino acids. The CDR3 DNA sequence: TGCGCCAGCAGCTTGGCAGGGAAGAATGAAAAACTGTTTTTT. Residues: CASSLAGKNEKLFF.

V is TRBV7-9 and J is TRBJ2-3; TRBD2 might be the D (6 bases). V was clipped by 0 bases and J by 3 bases, with 10 bases between them. Per the germline V gene, CDR1 is SEHNR and CDR2 is FQNEAQ (reference sequence). The length of the CDR3 is 15 residues. As DNA, the CDR3 is TGTGCCAGCAGCTTAGCCCTAGCGTTGACAGATACGCAGTATTTT. It specifies CASSLALALTDTQYF.

The chain joins TRBV10-3 to TRBJ1-5, with D tentatively TRBD1 (5 bases). Trimming took 7 bases from V and 3 from J, leaving 10 bases between them. The CDR3 is 13 amino acids. CDR1 and CDR2 (germline): ENHRY, SYGVKD. The chain's CDR3 is CAITPGNNQPQHF. The DNA of the CDR3 is TGTGCCATCACACCAGGGAACAATCAGCCCCAGCATTTT.

The V gene is TRBV18, the J gene TRBJ1-2; 8 nucleotides match TRBD1. The CDR3 length is 13 residues. From germline, CDR1 is KGHSH and CDR2 LQKENI. V lost 1 base, J lost 7 bases, and 2 bases stayed unmatched. CDR3 bases: TGTGCCAGCTCACCACGGACAGGGTTTGGCTACACCTTC. Protein product: CASSPRTGFGYTF. Complete variable domain (other parts from reference TRBV18 and TRBJ1-2): NAGVMQNPRHLVRRRGQEARLRCSPMKGHSHVYWYRQLPEEGLKFMVYLQKENIIDESGMPKERFSAEFPKEGPSILRIQQVVRGDSAAYFCASSPRTGFGYTFGSGTRLTVV.

A note on this clonotype: A read error may account for a junction end that differs from germline. J is TRBJ1-1 and V is TRBV6-6; TRBD1 aligns across 9 bases. This CDR3 spans 15 amino acids. From germline, CDR1 is MNHNY and CDR2 SVGAGI (reference sequence). DNA of the CDR3: TGTGCCAGCATTATCCTACAGGGGGCGAACACTGAAGTTTTCTTT. This sequence encodes CASIILQGANTEVFF.

The CDR3 bases are TGTGCCAGCAGCCAACCTACAGGCGGGGACACTGAAGCTTTCTTT. Translation: CASSQPTGGDTEAFF. V is TRBV4-2 and J is TRBJ1-1, with D possibly being TRBD1 (5 bases). The germline V gene encodes CDR1 LGHNA and CDR2 YNFKEQ. The V and J ends lost 2 bases and 3 bases respectively, with 13 bases between them. The length of the CDR3 is 15 residues.

V gene TRBV5-1 combines with J gene TRBJ2-7; TRBD1 agrees at 8 bases. The CDR3 is 15 residues long. CDR1 is SGHRS and CDR2 is YFSETQ in the germline V gene. Losses at the gene ends were 2 bases for V and 5 bases for J; bases not matched to a gene: 9. The CDR3 sequence is CASSLGGQGVDEQYF. In nucleotides, the CDR3 is TGCGCCAGCAGCTTAGGTGGACAGGGAGTAGACGAGCAGTACTTC.

The rearrangement joins TRBV20-1 to TRBJ2-7; 14 bases align to TRBD2. The V and J ends lost 1 base and 2 bases, in that order; junction bases with no gene match: 4. Germline V gene sequence: CDR1 DFQATT, CDR2 SNEGSKA (reference sequence). The CDR3 is 16 residues long. CDR3 protein: CSARGGLAGVAYEQYF. The CDR3 coding sequence is TGCAGTGCTAGAGGGGGACTAGCGGGAGTAGCCTACGAGCAGTACTTC.